This entry lists 31 T cell receptor beta chains sequenced from one sample in a study of low-dose radiotherapy and immunotherapy resistance in tumors. Time point denoted: after trial treatment. Described treatment: LDRT plus nivolumab, ipilimumab, low-dose cyclophosphamide and aspirin (RACIN trial). First-strand cDNA used TRAV- and TRBV-specific primers, covering alpha and beta chains. Both a constant-region primer and a V-primer adapter served to amplify TCRs across 15 to 25 PCR cycles. TCRdb analysed the reads with MiXCR anew, one entry per CDR3 protein. This repertoire shows about 60,000 distinct CDR3 sequences, 20% to 25% found once; its top ten account for approximately 7.2%. The sample was PBMCs, taken after low-dose radiotherapy plus immunotherapy. Receptors originate from a male donor with prostate cancer.

This chain joins TRBV6-1 and TRBJ1-2; D not resolved. The CDR3 runs to 13 residues. Per the germline V gene, CDR1 is MNHNS and CDR2 is SASEGT. The ends were cut back, 4 bases at V and 8 bases at J, with 14 bases in the middle. CDR3 in DNA: TGTGCCAGCAGTGTTGGGTCGGTGGCCGGCTACACCTTC. Translation gives CASSVGSVAGYTF.

This clonotype was detected ten times or more. The chain has TRBV29-1 and TRBJ1-1; D call uncertain. The CDR3 loop spans 15 amino acids. The germline V gene has CDR1 SQVTM and CDR2 ANQGSEA. Trimming stripped 5 bases from V and 0 bases from J, with 16 bases between. In DNA form, the CDR3 reads TGCAGCGTTCCACGGCGGGGAGGGTTGAACACTGAAGCTTTCTTT. Translated, it gives CSVPRRGGLNTEAFF.

This clonotype was counted many times. The chain recombines TRBV5-1 with TRBJ2-7; D might be TRBD2 (6 bases). The CDR3 totals 13 residues. V was shortened by 3 bases and J by 4 bases, with 11 bases between the two germline ends. Per the germline V gene, CDR1 is SGHRS and CDR2 is YFSETQ. The CDR3 reads CASSSGLWYEQYF. The CDR3 DNA is TGCGCCAGCAGCTCCGGACTATGGTACGAGCAGTACTTC.

This clonotype has ten or more counts. The rearrangement uses TRBV4-3 and TRBJ1-6, with TRBD1 as a possible D gene (5 bases). Germline values: CDR1 LGHNA, CDR2 YSLEER. The CDR3 runs 15 residues. Trimming left V 0 bases short and J 6 bases short, with 9 bases between. The CDR3 loop is CASSQEGGVNSPLHF. DNA for the CDR3: TGCGCCAGCAGCCAAGAGGGAGGGGTTAATTCACCCCTCCACTTT.

The chain recombines TRBV20-1 with TRBJ1-3; possibly TRBD1 for D (6 bases). The CDR3 spans 14 residues. Germline V gene data show CDR1 as DFQATT and CDR2 as SNEGSKA (reference sequence). Trimming removed 6 bases at V and 0 bases at J, with 12 bases between. The CDR3 DNA reads TGCAGTGCGAGCAAGGGGGGCTCTGGAAACACCATATATTTT. Protein: CSASKGGSGNTIYF.

The chain joins TRBV5-4 to TRBJ1-3, with 8 bases that match TRBD1. Germline V gene sequence: CDR1 SGHNT, CDR2 YYREEE (reference sequence). The trim removed 6 bases at V and 4 bases at J, leaving 9 bases unmatched. CDR3 size: 15 residues. The CDR3 DNA sequence: TGTGCCAGCACCCTTGACAGGGGCTTCGGAAACACCATATATTTT. Residues: CASTLDRGFGNTIYF.

The chain couples TRBV7-2 to TRBJ1-3; 7 bases agree with TRBD1. Germline CDR1 and CDR2: SGHTA and FQGNSA. The CDR3 consists of 14 residues. V lost 3 bases and J lost 4; bases outside the gene matches: 3. CDR3 residues: CASSLGRGGNTIYF. DNA of the CDR3: TGTGCCAGCAGCTTGGGCAGGGGGGGAAACACCATATATTTT.

This clonotype occurred many times. J is TRBJ2-3 and V is TRBV6-2 or TRBV6-3; 7 bases match TRBD1. J gave up 3 bases and V 7 bases, and 7 bases lay outside the gene matches. CDR3 size: 14 residues. From germline, CDR1 is MNHEY and CDR2 SVGEGT. The CDR3 sequence is CASIDRVRTDTQYF. DNA for the CDR3: TGTGCCAGCATCGACAGGGTGCGTACAGATACGCAGTATTTT.

This clonotype was detected many times. The chain is built from TRBV19 and TRBJ1-2; no firm D call. V gave up 3 bases and J gave up 3 bases, with 8 bases separating them. CDR1 and CDR2 from the germline V gene are LNHDA and SQIVND (reference sequence). There are 13 residues in the CDR3. The CDR3 coding sequence is TGTGCCAGTAGTATTAAGACCTACTATGGCTACACCTTC. As protein: CASSIKTYYGYTF.

Comment on this clonotype: The DNA is left out, because the CDR3 cannot be placed on it with certainty; the CDR3 is given as TCRdb lists it. The chain joins TRBV9 to TRBJ2-7; the table's D call TRBD1 went unverified against the DNA. Germline V gene lookup returns CDR1 SGDLS and CDR2 YYNGEE. The CDR3 length is 13 residues, termini included. CDR3 sequence reads: CACSVEEQDEQYF.

This clonotype was seen ten or more times. The rearrangement joins TRBV6-5 to TRBJ2-5; 16 bases fit TRBD2. The germline CDR1 and CDR2 sequences are MNHEY and SVGAGI. CDR3 length equals 19 residues. Trimming took 0 bases from V and 5 from J; bases not matched to a gene: 9. The CDR3, as DNA: TGTGCCAGCAGTTACTCCGGGACTAGCGGGGGGGGCCGGCGTGAGACCCAGTACTTC. Encoded protein: CASSYSGTSGGGRRETQYF.

In regard to this clonotype: It is likely a read error: a sequence one base away is far more abundant. The CDR3 does not end in the conserved phenylalanine or tryptophan, so this is likely a read error. J is TRBJ2-5 and V is TRBV27, with 7 bases that match TRBD2. CDR1 MNHEY and CDR2 SMNVEV come from the germline V gene (reference sequence). This CDR3 is 15 amino acids long. V dropped 6 bases and J dropped 6; count of bases not matched to a gene: 13. CDR3 DNA: TGTGCCAGCAGGACCCCTCGCGGGAGTCGACAGACCCAGTACTTG. Translation: CASRTPRGSRQTQYL.

This clonotype has a count of ten or more. This sequence joins TRBV21-1 and TRBJ2-5; the table gives TRBD2 as D, unverified against the DNA. TRBV21-1 is a documented pseudogene. The CDR3 sequence is 17 residues long. The CDR3 reads CASSKTGLKAGEETQYF. The CDR3 coding sequence is TGTGCCAGCAGCAAAACAGGGTTAAAGGCGGGAGAAGAGACCCAGTACTTC.

This clonotype was observed at least ten times. V gene TRBV12-3 or TRBV12-4 combines with J gene TRBJ2-1; 8 nucleotides agree with TRBD2. The CDR3 has 15 residues. Germline trimming cut 6 bases from V and 2 bases from J; bases unmatched to any gene: 6. The CDR3 loop is CASSLGGRTYNEQFF. The CDR3 nucleotides are TGTGCCAGCAGCTTGGGCGGGAGGACCTACAATGAGCAGTTCTTC.

The V and J genes are TRBV7-2 and TRBJ2-7; TRBD2 agrees at 14 bases. There are 15 residues in the CDR3. J lost 2 bases, V lost 6 bases, and 3 bases had no gene match. Per germline, CDR1 SGHTA and CDR2 FQGNSA. In DNA, the CDR3 is TGTGCCAGCAGACAGACTAGCGGGGGGGCCTACGAGCAGTACTTC. Translating it yields CASRQTSGGAYEQYF.

This clonotype showed up many times. The V and J genes are TRBV3-1 and TRBJ2-7; 11 bases agree with TRBD1. The CDR3 spans 15 residues. The V gene end was trimmed by 5 bases and the J gene end by 5 bases; junction bases not matched to a gene: 8. Germline V gene lookup returns CDR1 LGHDT and CDR2 YNNKEL (reference sequence). The CDR3 region is CASSTRDRGSDEQYF. CDR3 nucleotide sequence: TGTGCCAGCAGCACTCGGGACAGGGGGTCGGACGAGCAGTACTTC.

This clonotype appeared many times. The gene calls are TRBV6-1 and TRBJ2-7, with unresolved D. V gave up 2 bases and J gave up 2 bases, with 10 bases separating them. CDR1 and CDR2 from the germline V gene are MNHNS and SASEGT. The CDR3 runs 14 residues. CDR3 DNA: TGTGCCAGCAGTGAAAGTGGCAACACCTACGAGCAGTACTTC. Its protein product is CASSESGNTYEQYF.

Only a few counts were recorded for this clonotype. The V gene is TRBV20-1, the J gene TRBJ1-1; TRBD1 matches at 8 bases. Germline CDR1 and CDR2: DFQATT and SNEGSKA (reference sequence). The V segment lost 6 bases and the J segment 0 bases; nucleotides outside the gene matches: 9. CDR3 length: 15 amino acids. CDR3 nucleotide sequence: TGCAGTGCAAGGGACAGGAAACAACTGAACACTGAAGCTTTCTTT. Its protein is CSARDRKQLNTEAFF.

This clonotype is categorized as medium-sized. The J gene is TRBJ1-3, the V gene TRBV7-6, with 8 positions matching TRBD1. Per germline, CDR1 SGHVS and CDR2 FNYEAQ. This CDR3 region has 15 residues. The ends lost 3 bases at V and 4 bases at J; junction bases unmatched: 5. The CDR3 loop is CASSFKTGDGNTIYF. The CDR3 nucleotides read TGTGCCAGCAGCTTCAAGACAGGGGACGGAAACACCATATATTTT.

This clonotype showed up many times. The V gene is TRBV27, the J gene TRBJ2-1, with D perhaps assigned TRBD1 or TRBD2 (6 bases each). The germline gives CDR1 MNHEY, CDR2 SMNVEV (reference sequence). The CDR3 sequence is 16 residues long. Trimming took off 5 bases at V and 7 bases at J, with 21 bases between the two ends. As DNA, the CDR3 is TGTGCCAGCAGTCGTCGTCAGGGTGGGGGGCTTAATGAGCAGTTCTTC. This translates into CASSRRQGGGLNEQFF.

A word on this clonotype: A far larger clone lies a single base away; this is likely a read error. V is TRBV5-8 and J is TRBJ2-3; the D is unclear. CDR1 and CDR2 (germline): SGHTS, YDEGEE. There are 18 residues in the CDR3. The DNA of the CDR3 is TGTGCCAGCAGCCGAGAAACCCTCGGGTCTATTAGCACAGATACGCAGTTTTTT. Translation gives CASSRETLGSISTDTQFF.

This clonotype was seen only a few times. This rearrangement joins TRBV20-1 to TRBJ1-1; no definite D call. This CDR3 has 11 amino acids. CDR1 is DFQATT, CDR2 SNEGSKA, per germline (reference sequence). Trimming took 6 bases from V and 10 from J, leaving 15 bases between them. The CDR3 loop is CSAGRRETAFF. In DNA form, the CDR3 reads TGCAGTGCCGGGAGAAGAGAGACAGCTTTCTTT.

This clonotype was seen repeatedly, ten times or more. V gene TRBV5-1 combines with J gene TRBJ1-6; 8 bases align to TRBD1. J gave up 8 bases and V 4 bases, and 11 bases lay outside the gene matches. The CDR3 is 16 residues long. The germline V gene has CDR1 SGHRS and CDR2 YFSETQ. CDR3 nucleotide sequence: TGCGCCAGCAGCCTTCTCACCGGACAGGGAGATTCACCCCTCCACTTT. Protein product: CASSLLTGQGDSPLHF.

The rearrangement links TRBV6-2 or TRBV6-3 to TRBJ2-1; 7 positions agree with TRBD2. The V gene end was trimmed by 5 bases and the J gene end by 8 bases; junction bases not matched to a gene: 15. This CDR3 region has 16 residues. Germline V lookup: CDR1 MNHEY, CDR2 SVGEGT. This chain's CDR3 is CASSTNLAALPYEQFF. In DNA, the CDR3 is TGTGCCAGCAGTACCAACCTAGCGGCACTACCCTATGAGCAGTTCTTC.

Many counts were recorded for this clonotype. V gene TRBV7-9 combines with J gene TRBJ2-2; 10 bases are a match to TRBD1. J lost 6 bases, V lost 8 bases, and 9 bases had no gene match. The CDR3 is 15 residues long. Germline V CDR1 and CDR2: SEHNR, FQNEAQ (reference sequence). This CDR3 reads CASELWDRGAGELFF. In nucleotides, the CDR3 is TGTGCCAGCGAGCTTTGGGACAGGGGAGCCGGGGAGCTGTTTTTT.

The chain is built from TRBV6-1 and TRBJ2-7; possible D gene TRBD1, 5 bases. The V gene's germline CDR1 is MNHNS and CDR2 SASEGT. The CDR3 contains 15 residues. V was clipped by 1 base and J by 0 bases, with 10 bases between them. CDR3 bases: TGTGCCAGCAGTGAAGGTCAGGGCAGCTCCTACGAGCAGTACTTC. Protein sequence: CASSEGQGSSYEQYF.

This clonotype appeared a single time. The chain combines TRBV5-4 with TRBJ2-2; D possibly matches TRBD1 or TRBD2 (5 bases each). The V gene's germline CDR1 is SGHNT and CDR2 YYREEE (reference sequence). V shed 5 bases and J shed 2 bases, with 13 bases lying between them. This CDR3 is 15 amino acids long. For the CDR3, the DNA is TGTGCCAGCAGGCCAGGGACCTTTAACACCGGGGAGCTGTTTTTT. This encodes CASRPGTFNTGELFF.

This clonotype was found many times. The chain couples TRBV11-2 to TRBJ2-7; 9 bases align to TRBD1. This CDR3 contains 14 residues. From germline, CDR1 is SGHAT and CDR2 FQNNGV. The junction had 4 bases not matched to a gene; V was cut back by 4 bases and J by 3 bases. CDR3 in DNA: TGTGCCAGCAGCTCGACAGGGGGGAACTACGAGCAGTACTTC. As protein: CASSSTGGNYEQYF.

This clonotype was recorded at least ten times. The V and J genes are TRBV27 and TRBJ1-2; D is possibly TRBD1 (6 bases). This CDR3 has 17 residues. Germline CDR1 reads MNHEY; CDR2 reads SMNVEV (reference sequence). V was trimmed by 2 bases and J by 0 bases, leaving 16 bases between them. CDR3 in DNA: TGTGCCAGCAGTTTAGGACCGCGGGGGGCGGCTAACTATGGCTACACCTTC. Its translation: CASSLGPRGAANYGYTF.

Many counts were recorded for this clonotype. The chain carries TRBV10-3 and TRBJ2-7; no clear D gene. The CDR3 spans 14 residues. The germline V gene encodes CDR1 ENHRY and CDR2 SYGVKD. Trimming took off 4 bases at V and 5 bases at J, with 15 bases between the two ends. CDR3: CAISANGWGDEQYF. The CDR3 region has the DNA TGTGCCATCAGTGCCAACGGGTGGGGTGACGAGCAGTACTTC.

This clonotype was picked up many times. The rearrangement joins TRBV6-2 or TRBV6-3 to TRBJ2-7, with TRBD2 matching 7 bases. The trim removed 2 bases at V and 2 bases at J, leaving 6 bases unmatched. Per germline, CDR1 MNHEY and CDR2 SVGEGT. The CDR3 spans 15 residues. The CDR3 nucleotides are TGTGCCAGCAGTTACGGGGCTAGCGGAACCTACGAGCAGTACTTC. Residues: CASSYGASGTYEQYF.